The clone carrying this TCR beta chain was observed a handful of times. What it binds is not known. Noted treatment: approximately nine-day PBMC culture with coronavirus spike peptide pools or control peptides (ViraFEST assay). Expansion of antigen-specific T cells with peptide pools by ViraFEST preceded sequencing of TCRs. This CDR3 has 15 amino acids. Deletions cut 2 bases from V and 5 bases from J, with 13 bases between. The germline gives CDR1 MNHEY, CDR2 SVGAGI. The sample originates from a study of vaccination and CD4 T cells after COVID-19. Study-wide context: The cells in question were stimulated using overlapping spike peptides derived from SARS-CoV-2, HCoV-NL63, HCoV-OC43 and HCoV-229E. For control cultures, the treatment was a CEFX pool, an HIV-1 Nef pool, or no peptide.

Oncomine TCR Beta short-read sequencing was applied to DNA from cultured CD4+ T cells. Each CDR3 protein is one row after TCRdb ran MiXCR on the PCR reads. The repertoire has 15,000 to 20,000 distinct CDR3 sequences, 45% to 50% of them found once; the top ten carry about 4%. The clonotype comes from a human donor who had recovered from COVID-19. The sample consisted of CD4+ T cells from blood, cultured in vitro. The chain joins TRBV6-5 to TRBJ2-1; TRBD2 is a possible D gene (5 bases). This CDR3 reads CASSYVVVGDNEQFF. DNA of the CDR3: TGTGCCAGCAGTTACGTGGTCGTCGGGGACAATGAGCAGTTCTTC.